This TCR beta chain is drawn from a study of glioma-infiltrating T cells after dendritic cell vaccination. The repertoire was sequenced with immunoSEQ multiplex PCR; TCRdb's copy has only in-frame clones and lacks some. The sample lists roughly 100,000 clones, around 90% occurring once. Time point noted: after dendritic cell vaccination, including at tumor progression/relapse. The input for sequencing was blood, taken after dendritic cell vaccination. The TCR was taken from a human donor with glioblastoma.

The CDR3 DNA is TGTGCCAGCAGTTCCGGGCGGCCAGGGTCTGGGTATGGCTACACCTTC. Protein product: CASSSGRPGSGYGYTF. The genes are TRBV27 and TRBJ1-2; weak D call: TRBD1 (5 bases). This CDR3 is 16 amino acids long. V lost 4 bases, J lost 5 bases, and 20 bases lay in between. The germline V gene encodes CDR1 MNHEY and CDR2 SMNVEV (reference sequence).